These 9 T cell receptor beta chains were sequenced from one sample in a study of TIL therapy for anti-PD-1-resistant metastatic lung cancer. Time point described: pre-treatment sample, taken before nivolumab and TIL therapy. The tumor samples were excised metastases, mostly pleural nodules or supraclavicular lymph nodes. This was the immunoSEQ v3 assay. The assay was immunoSEQ multiplex PCR, and TCRdb's table has in-frame clones only and misses some. The sample holds 25,000 to 30,000 clones; roughly three fifths are singletons and the top ten take about 15%. The sample here was tumor tissue, taken at baseline. Receptors were obtained from a woman aged 30-85 years with non-small cell lung cancer.

The chain is built from TRBV5-5 and TRBJ2-1; TRBD1 or TRBD2 may be the D gene (6 bases each). The CDR3 loop spans 16 amino acids. V lost 5 bases, J lost 0 bases, and 15 bases lay in between. Germline lookup yields CDR1 SGHKS and CDR2 YYEKEE (reference sequence). This CDR3 is CASRSVGGSSYNEQFF. CDR3 nucleotide sequence: TGTGCCAGCAGGAGCGTAGGGGGGAGCTCCTACAATGAGCAGTTCTTC.

This clone showed up just a few times. The chain employs TRBV19 and TRBJ1-2; possibly TRBD1 for D (5 bases). Trimming took 7 bases from V and 8 from J, leaving 20 bases between them. The CDR3 consists of 14 residues. CDR1 and CDR2 (germline): LNHDA, SQIVND (reference sequence). CDR3 residues: CASKQTDKIGGYTF. In DNA, the CDR3 is TGTGCCAGTAAACAGACAGATAAGATCGGCGGCTACACCTTC.

The chain couples TRBV11-2 to TRBJ1-1, with 8 bases matching TRBD1. V trimming: 2 bases; J trimming: 14 bases; junction bases outside the gene matches: 4. The CDR3 covers 11 residues. Germline CDR1 is SGHAT and CDR2 is FQNNGV. The CDR3 sequence: CASSLWTGKFF. The CDR3 DNA reads as TGTGCCAGCAGCTTATGGACAGGGAAATTCTTT.

The V call is TRBV10-2, the J call TRBJ1-5; D call uncertain. From germline, CDR1 is WSHSY and CDR2 SAAADI. Trimming removed 3 bases at V and 2 bases at J, with 5 bases between. The CDR3 runs 13 residues. CDR3 loop: CASSDLGNQPQHF. CDR3 sequence (DNA): TGCGCCAGCAGTGATTTAGGCAATCAGCCCCAGCATTTT.

This clone was counted once. The rearrangement links TRBV5-1 to TRBJ2-7; 7 bases are shared with TRBD1. The CDR3 length is 14 residues. J gave up 6 bases and V 0 bases, and 6 bases lay outside the gene matches. CDR1 SGHRS and CDR2 YFSETQ come from the germline V gene. CDR3 residues: CASSLGTGGSEQYF. As DNA, the CDR3 is TGCGCCAGCAGCTTGGGGACAGGTGGGTCCGAGCAGTACTTC.

In this sample, this clone turned up a few times. The gene calls are TRBV7-2 and TRBJ1-5; D not certain. In germline, CDR1 is SGHTA, CDR2 FQGNSA. The CDR3 has 13 amino acids. Between the trimmed V and J ends, which lost 5 bases and 1 base, there was a span of 6 bases. The CDR3 DNA follows: TGTGCCAGCAGCCAGGACAGCAATCAGCCCCAGCATTTT. Translated, it gives CASSQDSNQPQHF.

CDR3: CASSLAQENEQFF. CDR3 nucleotides: TGCGCCAGCAGCTTGGCCCAGGAGAATGAGCAGTTCTTC. The genes are TRBV5-1 and TRBJ2-1; the D is unclear. Trimming removed 0 bases from V and 7 bases from J, with 8 bases in between. CDR3 size: 13 residues. Germline V gene lookup returns CDR1 SGHRS and CDR2 YFSETQ.

The V call is TRBV6-5, the J call TRBJ1-1; D is undetermined. Germline loops: CDR1 MNHEY, CDR2 SVGAGI. Trimming stripped 4 bases from V and 1 base from J, with 7 bases between. The CDR3 extends over 13 amino acids. The chain's CDR3 is CASSFSGNTEAFF. CDR3 nucleotides: TGTGCCAGCAGTTTTTCAGGGAACACTGAAGCTTTCTTT.

This clone came up a few times. Distinct nucleotide sequences in the sample also encode this CDR3. The CDR3 loop reads CAISEAGSGNTIYF. CDR3 DNA sequence: TGTGCCATCAGTGAAGCGGGATCTGGAAACACCATATATTTT. The J gene is TRBJ1-3, the V gene TRBV10-3; D remains unclear. The germline V gene encodes CDR1 ENHRY and CDR2 SYGVKD. Trimming stripped 3 bases from V and 1 base from J, with 7 bases between. The CDR3 runs to 14 residues.